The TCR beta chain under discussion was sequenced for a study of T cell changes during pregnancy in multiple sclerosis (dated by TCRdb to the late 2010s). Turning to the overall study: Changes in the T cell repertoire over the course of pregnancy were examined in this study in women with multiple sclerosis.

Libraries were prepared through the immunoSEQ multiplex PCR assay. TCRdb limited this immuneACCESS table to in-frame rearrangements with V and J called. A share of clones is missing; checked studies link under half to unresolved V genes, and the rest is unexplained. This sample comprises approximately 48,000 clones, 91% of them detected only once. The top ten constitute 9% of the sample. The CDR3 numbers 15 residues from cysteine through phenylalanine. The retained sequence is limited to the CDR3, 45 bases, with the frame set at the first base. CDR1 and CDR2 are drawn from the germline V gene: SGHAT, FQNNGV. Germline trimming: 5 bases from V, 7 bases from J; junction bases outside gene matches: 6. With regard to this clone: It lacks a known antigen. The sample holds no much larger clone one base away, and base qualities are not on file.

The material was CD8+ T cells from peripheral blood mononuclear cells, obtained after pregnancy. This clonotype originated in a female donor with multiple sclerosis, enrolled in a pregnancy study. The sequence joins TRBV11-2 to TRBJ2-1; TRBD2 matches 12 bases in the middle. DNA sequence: TGTGCCAGCAGCAGTGGGACTAGCGGGTTAAATGAGCAGTTCTTC. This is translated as CASSSGTSGLNEQFF.